The 2 T cell receptor beta chains reported below all come from one sample, sequenced in a study of molecular identifiers for immune sequencing clone quantification. Via MiXCR, TCRdb re-called the PCR reads, giving one row per CDR3 protein. The sample consists of 300,000 to 400,000 distinct CDR3 sequences, about a fifth of them appearing once. Sequencing input: naive CD8+ T cells from blood, with Jurkat cell RNA spiked in. Indicated subset: FACS-sorted CD8+CD4-CCR7+CD45RA+ naive T cells. These receptors were taken from a human donor in good health. Some libraries in this study had Jurkat cell RNA spiked in.

About this clonotype itself: A much more abundant neighbour one base away suggests this may be a read error. The rearrangement joins TRBV6-2 or TRBV6-3 to TRBJ2-7, with D uncertain. CDR1 is MNHEY, CDR2 SVGEGT, per germline. The CDR3 sequence is 15 residues long. As DNA, the CDR3 is TGTGCCAGCGGTTACGTCCAGGACCTTCCCTACGAGCAGTACTTC. It specifies CASGYVQDLPYEQYF.

Concerning this clonotype itself: This may be a read error: a much more frequent sequence differs by one nucleotide. The CDR3 spells CASSSQGNPAYEQYF. The CDR3 DNA is TGTGCCAGCAGTTCCCAGGGGAACCCGGCCTACGAGCAGTACTTC. The genes are TRBV6-5 and TRBJ2-7, with D possibly matching TRBD1 (6 bases). Germline V gene lookup returns CDR1 MNHEY and CDR2 SVGAGI. The CDR3 spans 15 residues. Trimming left V 4 bases short and J 2 bases short, with 15 bases between.